The present entry profiles one T cell receptor (beta chain) with its context. Germline V lookup: CDR1 SGHAT, CDR2 FQNNGV. The CDR3 runs to 14 residues. Trimming shortened V by 0 bases and J by 2 bases, and 7 bases separated the two germline ends. These data originate in a study of blood T cell repertoires in COVID-19. Study information: T cells, B-cell-depleted T cells, or PBMCs supplied cDNA or gDNA.

In the authors' workflow: Reference gene primer amplification yielded estimated nucleated cell counts. Sequenced by immunoSEQ multiplex PCR; TCRdb stores in-frame clones only, minus some. The D gene and trimming were derived from the DNA, and the V and J assignments and clone size from that table. The table records over 130,000 clones, approximately 84% of them present only once. The age range of participants was about 18 to 100 years, with residence in under 25 US areas. A PCR-confirmed or clinician-diagnosed COVID-19 case had contacted exposed participants within 2 weeks of entry. This clonotype was obtained from a young woman who had been exposed to COVID-19. The rearrangement joins TRBV11-2 to TRBJ1-2; tentative D call: TRBD1 (5 bases). Source material: PBMCs or T cells enriched from blood (not recorded which). Here the CDR3 reads CASSLDQGNYGYTF. The CDR3, as DNA: TGTGCCAGCAGCTTAGATCAGGGCAACTATGGCTACACCTTC.